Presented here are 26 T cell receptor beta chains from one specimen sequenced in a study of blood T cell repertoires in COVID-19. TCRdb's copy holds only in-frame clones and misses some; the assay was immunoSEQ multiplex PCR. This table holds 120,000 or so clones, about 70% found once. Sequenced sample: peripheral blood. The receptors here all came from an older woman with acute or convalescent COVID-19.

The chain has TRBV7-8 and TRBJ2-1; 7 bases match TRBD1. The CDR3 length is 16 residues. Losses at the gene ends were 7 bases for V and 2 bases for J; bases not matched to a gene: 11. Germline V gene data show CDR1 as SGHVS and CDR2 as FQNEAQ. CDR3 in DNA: TGTGCCAGCACCCCTTTACAGGGGATGCCCTACAATGAGCAGTTCTTC. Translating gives CASTPLQGMPYNEQFF. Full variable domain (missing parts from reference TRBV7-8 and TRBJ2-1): GAGVSQSPRYKVAKRGQDVALRCDPISGHVSLFWYQQALGQGPEFLTYFQNEAQLDKSGLPSDRFFAERPEGSVSTLKIQRTQQEDSAVYLCASTPLQGMPYNEQFFGPGTRLTVL.

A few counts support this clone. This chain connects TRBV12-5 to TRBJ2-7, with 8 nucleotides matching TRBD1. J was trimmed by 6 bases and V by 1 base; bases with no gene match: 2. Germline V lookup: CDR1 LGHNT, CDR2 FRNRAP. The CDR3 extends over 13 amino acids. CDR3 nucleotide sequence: TGTGCTAGTGGTTTGGCCGGACAGGGCGAGCAGTACTTC. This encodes CASGLAGQGEQYF.

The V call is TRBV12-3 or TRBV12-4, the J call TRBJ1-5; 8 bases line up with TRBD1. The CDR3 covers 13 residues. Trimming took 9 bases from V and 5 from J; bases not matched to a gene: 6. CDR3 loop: CASGTGKDQPQHF. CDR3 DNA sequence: TGTGCCAGTGGGACAGGCAAGGATCAGCCCCAGCATTTT.

In nucleotides, the CDR3 is TGTGCCAGCAAGAGCAGGGAGGGGAGGGGGAACTATGGCTACACCTTC. Translating gives CASKSREGRGNYGYTF. The chain links TRBV6-6 to TRBJ1-2, with a weak D call TRBD1 (6 bases). The ends were cut back, 7 bases at V and 2 bases at J, with 20 bases in the middle. The CDR3 totals 16 residues. CDR1 and CDR2 from the germline V gene are MNHNY and SVGAGI (reference sequence).

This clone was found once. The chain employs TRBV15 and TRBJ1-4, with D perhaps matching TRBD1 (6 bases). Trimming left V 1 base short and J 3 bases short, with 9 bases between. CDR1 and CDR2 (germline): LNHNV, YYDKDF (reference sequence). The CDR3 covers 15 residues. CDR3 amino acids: CATSRGTAPNEKLFF. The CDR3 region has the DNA TGTGCCACCAGCAGAGGGACAGCTCCTAATGAAAAACTGTTTTTT.

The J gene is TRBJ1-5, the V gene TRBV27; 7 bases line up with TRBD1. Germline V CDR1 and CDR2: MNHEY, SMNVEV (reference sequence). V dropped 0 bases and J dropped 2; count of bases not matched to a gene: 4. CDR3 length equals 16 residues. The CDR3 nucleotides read TGTGCCAGCAGTTTATCCGCCGACAGGGGCAATCAGCCCCAGCATTTT. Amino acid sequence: CASSLSADRGNQPQHF.

This CDR3 is CASQGRNTEAFF. The CDR3, as DNA: TGTGCCTCTCAAGGGAGGAACACTGAAGCTTTCTTT. This chain connects TRBV3-1 (or the pseudogene TRBV3-2) to TRBJ1-1; D not certain. CDR1 and CDR2 (germline): LGHDT, YNNKEL (reference sequence). Trimming cost V 11 bases and J 1 base, with 11 bases left between them. CDR3 length equals 12 residues.

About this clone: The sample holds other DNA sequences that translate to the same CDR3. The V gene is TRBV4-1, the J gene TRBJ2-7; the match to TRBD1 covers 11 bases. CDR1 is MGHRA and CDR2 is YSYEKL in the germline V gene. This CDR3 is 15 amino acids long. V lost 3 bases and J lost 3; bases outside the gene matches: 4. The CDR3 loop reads CASSQEGQGGYEQYF. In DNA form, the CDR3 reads TGCGCCAGCAGCCAGGAGGGACAGGGGGGCTACGAGCAGTACTTC.

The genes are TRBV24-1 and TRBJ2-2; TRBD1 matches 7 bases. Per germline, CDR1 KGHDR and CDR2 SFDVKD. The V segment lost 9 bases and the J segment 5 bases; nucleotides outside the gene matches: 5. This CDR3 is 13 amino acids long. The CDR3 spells CATEGATTGELFF. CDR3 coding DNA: TGTGCCACCGAGGGGGCAACAACCGGGGAGCTGTTTTTT.

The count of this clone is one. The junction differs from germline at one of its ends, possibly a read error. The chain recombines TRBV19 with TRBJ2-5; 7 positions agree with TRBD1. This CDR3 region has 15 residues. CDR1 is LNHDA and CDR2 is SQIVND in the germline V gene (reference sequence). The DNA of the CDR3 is TGTGCCAGTAGCATAGGGGGCCTCGGCGAAGAGACCCAGTACTTC. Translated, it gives CASSIGGLGEETQYF.

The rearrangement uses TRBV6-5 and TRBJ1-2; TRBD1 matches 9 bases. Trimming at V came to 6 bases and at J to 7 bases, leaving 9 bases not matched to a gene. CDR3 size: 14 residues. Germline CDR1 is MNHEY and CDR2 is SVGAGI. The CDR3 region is CASRKPGTGPGYTF. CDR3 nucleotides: TGTGCCAGCAGGAAACCCGGGACAGGGCCTGGCTACACCTTC.

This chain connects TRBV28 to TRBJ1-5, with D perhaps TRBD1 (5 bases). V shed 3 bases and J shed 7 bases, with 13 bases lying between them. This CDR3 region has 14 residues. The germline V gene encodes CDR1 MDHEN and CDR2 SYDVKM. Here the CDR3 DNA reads TGTGCCAGCAGTTTCCCCAATACAGGACAGCCCCAGCATTTT. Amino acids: CASSFPNTGQPQHF.

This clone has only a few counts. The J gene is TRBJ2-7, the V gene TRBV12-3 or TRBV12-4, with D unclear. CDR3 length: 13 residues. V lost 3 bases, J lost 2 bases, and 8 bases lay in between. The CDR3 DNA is TGTGCCAGCAGTTTCGGAGATACCTACGAGCAGTACTTC. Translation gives CASSFGDTYEQYF.

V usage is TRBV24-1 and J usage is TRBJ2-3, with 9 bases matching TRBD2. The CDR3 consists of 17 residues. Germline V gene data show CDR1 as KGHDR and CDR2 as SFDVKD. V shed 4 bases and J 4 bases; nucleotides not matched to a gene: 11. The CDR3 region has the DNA TGTGCCACCAGTGACCCGCGAAGTGCGGGAGGGCCAGATACGCAGTATTTT. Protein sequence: CATSDPRSAGGPDTQYF.

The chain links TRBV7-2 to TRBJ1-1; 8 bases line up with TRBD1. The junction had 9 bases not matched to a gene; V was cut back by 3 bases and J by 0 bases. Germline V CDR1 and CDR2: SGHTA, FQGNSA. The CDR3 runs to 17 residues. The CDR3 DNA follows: TGTGCCAGCAGCTTGAGGACAGGGTTTAGACTGAACACTGAAGCTTTCTTT. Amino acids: CASSLRTGFRLNTEAFF.

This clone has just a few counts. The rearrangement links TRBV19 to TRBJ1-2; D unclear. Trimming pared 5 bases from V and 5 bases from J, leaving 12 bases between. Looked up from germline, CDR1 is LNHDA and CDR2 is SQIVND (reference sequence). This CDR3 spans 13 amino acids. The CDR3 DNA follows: TGTGCCAGTAGTCAAACAAGTGCATATGGCTACACCTTC. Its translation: CASSQTSAYGYTF.

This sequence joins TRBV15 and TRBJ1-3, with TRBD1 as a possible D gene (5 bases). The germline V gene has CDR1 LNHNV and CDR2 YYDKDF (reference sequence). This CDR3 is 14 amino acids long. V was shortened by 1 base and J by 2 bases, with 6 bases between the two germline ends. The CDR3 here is CATSRVRAGNTIYF. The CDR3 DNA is TGTGCCACCAGCAGAGTCAGGGCTGGAAACACCATATATTTT.

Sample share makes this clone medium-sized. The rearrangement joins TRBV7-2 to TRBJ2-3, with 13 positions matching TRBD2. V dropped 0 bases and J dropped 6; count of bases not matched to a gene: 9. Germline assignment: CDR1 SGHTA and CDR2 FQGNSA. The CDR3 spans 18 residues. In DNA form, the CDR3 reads TGTGCCAGCAGCTTAGCGAGGACTAGCGGGAGTCCGGTGGATACGCAGTATTTT. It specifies CASSLARTSGSPVDTQYF.

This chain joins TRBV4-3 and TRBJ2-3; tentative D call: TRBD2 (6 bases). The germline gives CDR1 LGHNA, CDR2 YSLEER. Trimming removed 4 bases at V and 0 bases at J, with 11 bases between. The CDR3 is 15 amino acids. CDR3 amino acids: CASSPLGGSTDTQYF. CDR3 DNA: TGCGCCAGCAGCCCCCTTGGGGGGAGCACAGATACGCAGTATTTT.

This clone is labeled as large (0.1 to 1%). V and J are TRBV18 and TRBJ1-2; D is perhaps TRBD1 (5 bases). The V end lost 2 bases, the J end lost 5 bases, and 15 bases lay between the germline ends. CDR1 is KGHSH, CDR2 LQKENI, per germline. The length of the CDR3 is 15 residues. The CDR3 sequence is CASSPMGGAVYGYTF. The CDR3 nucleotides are TGTGCCAGCTCACCAATGGGAGGGGCGGTTTATGGCTACACCTTC.

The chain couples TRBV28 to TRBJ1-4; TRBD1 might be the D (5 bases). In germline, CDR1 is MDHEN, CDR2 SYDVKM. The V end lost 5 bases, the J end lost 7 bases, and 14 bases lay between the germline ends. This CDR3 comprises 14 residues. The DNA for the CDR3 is TGTGCCAGCAGTCCAGGGTGGACCGGTGAAAAACTGTTTTTT. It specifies CASSPGWTGEKLFF.

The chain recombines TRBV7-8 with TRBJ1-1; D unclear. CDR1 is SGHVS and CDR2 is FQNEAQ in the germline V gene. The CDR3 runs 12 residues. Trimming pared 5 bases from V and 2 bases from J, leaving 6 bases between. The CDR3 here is CASSHTNTEAFF. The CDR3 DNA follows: TGTGCCAGCAGCCACACCAACACTGAAGCTTTCTTT.

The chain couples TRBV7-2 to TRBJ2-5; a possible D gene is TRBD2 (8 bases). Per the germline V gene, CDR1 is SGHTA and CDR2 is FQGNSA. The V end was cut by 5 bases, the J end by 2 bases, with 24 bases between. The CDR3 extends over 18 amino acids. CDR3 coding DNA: TGTGCCAGCAGCCGCCCGGTGAGGGGGCGGGGGGATCAAGAGACCCAGTACTTC. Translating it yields CASSRPVRGRGDQETQYF. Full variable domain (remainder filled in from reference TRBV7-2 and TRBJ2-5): GAGVSQSPSNKVTEKGKDVELRCDPISGHTALYWYRQSLGQGLEFLIYFQGNSAPDKSGLPSDRFSAERTGGSVSTLTIQRTQQEDSAVYLCASSRPVRGRGDQETQYFGPGTRLLVL.

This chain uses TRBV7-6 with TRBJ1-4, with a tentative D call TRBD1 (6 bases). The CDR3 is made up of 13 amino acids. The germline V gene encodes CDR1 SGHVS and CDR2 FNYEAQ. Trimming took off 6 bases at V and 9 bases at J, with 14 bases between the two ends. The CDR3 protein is CASRRPDSKKLFF. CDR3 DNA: TGTGCCAGCAGACGACCGGACAGCAAAAAACTGTTTTTT.

CDR3 residues: CASSIIGGRDQPQHF. In DNA form, the CDR3 reads TGTGCCAGTAGTATAATCGGGGGTCGGGATCAGCCCCAGCATTTT. The chain recombines TRBV19 with TRBJ1-5; D is possibly TRBD1 (5 bases). CDR3 length equals 15 residues. Germline V gene data show CDR1 as LNHDA and CDR2 as SQIVND (reference sequence). V gave up 2 bases and J gave up 5 bases, with 13 bases separating them.

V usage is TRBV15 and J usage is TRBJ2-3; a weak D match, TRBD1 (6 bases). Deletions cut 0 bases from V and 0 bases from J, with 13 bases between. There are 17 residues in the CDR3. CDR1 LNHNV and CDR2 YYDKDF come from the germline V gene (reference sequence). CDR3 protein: CATSRERGYGSTDTQYF. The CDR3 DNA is TGTGCCACCAGCAGAGAGAGGGGGTACGGTAGCACAGATACGCAGTATTTT. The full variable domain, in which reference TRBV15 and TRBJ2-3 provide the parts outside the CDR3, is DAMVIQNPRYQVTQFGKPVTLSCSQTLNHNVMYWYQQKSSQAPKLLFHYYDKDFNNEADTPDNFQSRRPNTSFCFLDIRSPGLGDTAMYLCATSRERGYGSTDTQYFGPGTRLTVL.